The text below deals with one T cell receptor (beta chain). Its antigen is unidentified. Through 5' RACE with UMI labels, the TRB cDNA libraries were prepared. TCRdb reprocessed the 5' RACE reads, with one entry per CDR3 protein and no DNA. Its clone listing holds nearly 110,000 distinct CDR3 sequences. This entry is derived from a study of CXCR3-negative and CXCR3-positive naive CD8 T cells. Study summary: The study obtained 130 million to 150 million TRB reads, about 1.5 +/- 0.3 million per library.

This CDR3 is built from 15 residues. Looked up from germline, CDR1 is DFQATT and CDR2 is SNEGSKA (reference sequence). Study-wide results and limits: For CXCR3-positive naive cells, TRB CDR3s were more hydrophobic than those of CXCR3-negative naive cells.

Sequences were obtained from naive CXCR3+ CD8+ T cells from blood. Subset reported: CD45RO-CCR7+CD27+CD95- naive CD8+ T cells expressing CXCR3 (TNR3+). This TCR was sampled from a human donor in good health. Some clones in this sample may be carry-over from other donors' samples. The chain links TRBV20-1 to TRBJ2-1; as DNA is missing, the TRBD2 call by TCRdb cannot be tested. The CDR3: CSAREGLAYYNEQFF.